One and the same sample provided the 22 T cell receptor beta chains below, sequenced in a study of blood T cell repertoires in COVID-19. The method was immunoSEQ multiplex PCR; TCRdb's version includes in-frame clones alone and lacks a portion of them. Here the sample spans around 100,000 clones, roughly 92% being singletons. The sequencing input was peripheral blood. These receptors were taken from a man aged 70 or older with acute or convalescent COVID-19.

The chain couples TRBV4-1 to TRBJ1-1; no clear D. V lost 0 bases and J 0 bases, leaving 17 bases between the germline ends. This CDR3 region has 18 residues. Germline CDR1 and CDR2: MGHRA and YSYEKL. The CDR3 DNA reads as TGCGCCAGCAGCCAAGAATTGCTATCGAGGGCTCTGAACACTGAAGCTTTCTTT. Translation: CASSQELLSRALNTEAFF.

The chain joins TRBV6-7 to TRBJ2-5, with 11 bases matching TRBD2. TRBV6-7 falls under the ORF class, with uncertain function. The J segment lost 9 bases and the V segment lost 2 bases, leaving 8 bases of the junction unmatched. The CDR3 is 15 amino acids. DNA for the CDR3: TGTGCCAGCAGTTACCAAGGGACTAGCGGTCAGGCCCAGTACTTC. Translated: CASSYQGTSGQAQYF.

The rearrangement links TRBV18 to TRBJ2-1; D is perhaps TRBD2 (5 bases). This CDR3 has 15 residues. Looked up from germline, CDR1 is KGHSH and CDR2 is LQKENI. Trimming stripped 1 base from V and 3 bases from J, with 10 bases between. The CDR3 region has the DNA TGTGCCAGCTCACCACGGGCGGACTTCTACAATGAGCAGTTCTTC. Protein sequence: CASSPRADFYNEQFF. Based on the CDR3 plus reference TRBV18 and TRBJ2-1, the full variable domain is NAGVMQNPRHLVRRRGQEARLRCSPMKGHSHVYWYRQLPEEGLKFMVYLQKENIIDESGMPKERFSAEFPKEGPSILRIQQVVRGDSAAYFCASSPRADFYNEQFFGPGTRLTVL.

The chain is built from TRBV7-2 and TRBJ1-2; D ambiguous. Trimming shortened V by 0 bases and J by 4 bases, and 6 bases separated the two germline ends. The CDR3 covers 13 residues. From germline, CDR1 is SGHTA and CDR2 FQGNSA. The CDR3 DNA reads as TGTGCCAGCAGCTTAGCCCAGTTCTATGGCTACACCTTC. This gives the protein CASSLAQFYGYTF. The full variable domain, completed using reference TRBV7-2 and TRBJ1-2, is GAGVSQSPSNKVTEKGKDVELRCDPISGHTALYWYRQSLGQGLEFLIYFQGNSAPDKSGLPSDRFSAERTGGSVSTLTIQRTQQEDSAVYLCASSLAQFYGYTFGSGTRLTVV.

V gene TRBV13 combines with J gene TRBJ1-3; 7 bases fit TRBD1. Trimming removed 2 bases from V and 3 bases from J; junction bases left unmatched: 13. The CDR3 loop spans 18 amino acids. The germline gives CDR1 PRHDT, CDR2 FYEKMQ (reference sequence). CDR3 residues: CASSLTVQGGWVGNTIYF. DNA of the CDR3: TGTGCCAGCAGCTTAACGGTTCAAGGGGGCTGGGTTGGAAACACCATATATTTT.

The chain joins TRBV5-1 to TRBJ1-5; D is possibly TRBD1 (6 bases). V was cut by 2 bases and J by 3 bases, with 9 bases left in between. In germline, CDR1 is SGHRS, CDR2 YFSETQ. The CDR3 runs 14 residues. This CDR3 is CASSLGQYNQPQHF. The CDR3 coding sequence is TGCGCCAGCAGCTTAGGACAGTACAATCAGCCCCAGCATTTT.

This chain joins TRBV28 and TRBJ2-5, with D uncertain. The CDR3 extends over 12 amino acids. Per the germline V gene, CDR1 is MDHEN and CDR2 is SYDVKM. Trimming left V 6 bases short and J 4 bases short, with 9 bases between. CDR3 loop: CASRRRLETQYF. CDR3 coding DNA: TGTGCCAGCAGGCGGCGGTTAGAGACCCAGTACTTC.

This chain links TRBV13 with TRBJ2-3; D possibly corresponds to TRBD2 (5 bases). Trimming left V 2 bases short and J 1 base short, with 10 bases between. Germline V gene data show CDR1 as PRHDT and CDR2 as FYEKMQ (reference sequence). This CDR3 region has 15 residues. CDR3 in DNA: TGTGCCAGCAGCTTATTAGCGATGGGCACAGATACGCAGTATTTT. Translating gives CASSLLAMGTDTQYF.

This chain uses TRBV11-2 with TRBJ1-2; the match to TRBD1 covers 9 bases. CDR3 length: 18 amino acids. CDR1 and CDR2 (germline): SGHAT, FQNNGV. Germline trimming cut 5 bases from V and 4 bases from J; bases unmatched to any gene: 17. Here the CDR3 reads CASSPEGTGYGGGYGYTF. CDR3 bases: TGTGCCAGCAGCCCAGAGGGGACAGGGTACGGAGGTGGCTATGGCTACACCTTC.

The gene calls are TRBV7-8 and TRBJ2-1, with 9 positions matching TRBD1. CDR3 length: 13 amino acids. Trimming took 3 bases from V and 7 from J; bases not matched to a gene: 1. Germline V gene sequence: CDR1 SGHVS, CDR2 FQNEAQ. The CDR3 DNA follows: TGTGCCAGCAGCTTCGACAGGGGGAATGAGCAGTTCTTC. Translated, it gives CASSFDRGNEQFF. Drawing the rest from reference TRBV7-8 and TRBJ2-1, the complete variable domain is GAGVSQSPRYKVAKRGQDVALRCDPISGHVSLFWYQQALGQGPEFLTYFQNEAQLDKSGLPSDRFFAERPEGSVSTLKIQRTQQEDSAVYLCASSFDRGNEQFFGPGTRLTVL.

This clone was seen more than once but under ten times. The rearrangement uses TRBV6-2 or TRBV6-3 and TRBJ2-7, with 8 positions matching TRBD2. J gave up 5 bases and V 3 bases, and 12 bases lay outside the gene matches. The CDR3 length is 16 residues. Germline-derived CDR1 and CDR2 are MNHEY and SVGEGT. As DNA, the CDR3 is TGTGCCAGCAGTTATGGTTCGGGAGGGCCGGTGGACGAGCAGTACTTC. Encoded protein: CASSYGSGGPVDEQYF.

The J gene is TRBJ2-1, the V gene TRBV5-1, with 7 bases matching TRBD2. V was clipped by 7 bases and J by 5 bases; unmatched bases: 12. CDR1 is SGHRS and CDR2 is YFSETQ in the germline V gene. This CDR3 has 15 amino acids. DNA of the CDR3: TGCGCCAGCGCTAATGCTCGCGGGAGTGACAATGAGCAGTTCTTC. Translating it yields CASANARGSDNEQFF. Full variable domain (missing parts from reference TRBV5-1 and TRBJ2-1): KAGVTQTPRYLIKTRGQQVTLSCSPISGHRSVSWYQQTPGQGLQFLFEYFSETQRNKGNFPGRFSGRQFSNSRSEMNVSTLELGDSALYLCASANARGSDNEQFFGPGTRLTVL.

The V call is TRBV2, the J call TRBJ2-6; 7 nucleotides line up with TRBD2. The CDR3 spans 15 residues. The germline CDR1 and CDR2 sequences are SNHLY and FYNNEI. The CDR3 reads CAGGRGDSGANVLTF. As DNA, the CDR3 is TGTGCGGGCGGACGGGGGGACTCTGGGGCCAACGTCCTGACTTTC.

The CDR3: CASSPRLLPREQFF. DNA of the CDR3: TGTGCCAGCAGCCCCCGACTTCTCCCGAGGGAGCAGTTCTTC. The rearrangement uses TRBV7-2 and TRBJ2-1; D unclear. Germline V gene data show CDR1 as SGHTA and CDR2 as FQGNSA. CDR3 length: 14 residues. V lost 5 bases to trimming and J lost 10 bases, with 18 bases between them.

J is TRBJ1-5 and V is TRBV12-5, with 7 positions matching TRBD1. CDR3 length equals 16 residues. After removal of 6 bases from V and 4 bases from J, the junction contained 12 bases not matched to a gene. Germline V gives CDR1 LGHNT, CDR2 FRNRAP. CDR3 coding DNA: TGTGCTAGTGGCTTTATCCGGGACAGCGTAAATCAGCCCCAGCATTTT. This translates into CASGFIRDSVNQPQHF.

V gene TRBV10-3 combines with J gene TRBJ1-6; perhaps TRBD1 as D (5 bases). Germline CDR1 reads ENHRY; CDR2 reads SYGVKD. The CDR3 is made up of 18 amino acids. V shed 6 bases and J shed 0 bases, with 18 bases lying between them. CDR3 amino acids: CAISQTDGRSSYNSPLHF. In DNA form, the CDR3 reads TGTGCCATCAGCCAGACAGATGGGCGAAGCTCCTATAATTCACCCCTCCACTTT.

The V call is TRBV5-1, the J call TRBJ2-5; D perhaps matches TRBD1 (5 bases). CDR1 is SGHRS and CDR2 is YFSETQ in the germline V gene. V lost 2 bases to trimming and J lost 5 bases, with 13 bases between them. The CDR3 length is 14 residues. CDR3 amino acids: CASSFGRVDETQYF. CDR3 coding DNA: TGCGCCAGCAGCTTTGGCAGGGTGGATGAGACCCAGTACTTC.

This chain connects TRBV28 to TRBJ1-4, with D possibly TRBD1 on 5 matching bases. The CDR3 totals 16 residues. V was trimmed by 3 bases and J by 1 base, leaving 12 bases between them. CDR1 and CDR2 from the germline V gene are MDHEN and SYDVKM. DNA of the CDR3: TGTGCCAGCAGTTTCCAGGGATTGGTAACTAATGAAAAACTGTTTTTT. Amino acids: CASSFQGLVTNEKLFF.

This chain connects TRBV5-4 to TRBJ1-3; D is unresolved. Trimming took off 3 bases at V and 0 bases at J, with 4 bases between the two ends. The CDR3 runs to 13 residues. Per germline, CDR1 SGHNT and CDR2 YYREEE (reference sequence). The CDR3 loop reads CASSYYSGNTIYF. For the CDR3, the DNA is TGTGCCAGCAGCTACTACTCTGGAAACACCATATATTTT.

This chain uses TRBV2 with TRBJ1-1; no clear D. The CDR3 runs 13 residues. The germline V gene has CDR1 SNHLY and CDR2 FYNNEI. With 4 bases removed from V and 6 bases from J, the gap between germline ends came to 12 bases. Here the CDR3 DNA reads TGTGCCAGCAGTGGGCAGTTGGGCGCTGAAGCTTTCTTT. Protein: CASSGQLGAEAFF.

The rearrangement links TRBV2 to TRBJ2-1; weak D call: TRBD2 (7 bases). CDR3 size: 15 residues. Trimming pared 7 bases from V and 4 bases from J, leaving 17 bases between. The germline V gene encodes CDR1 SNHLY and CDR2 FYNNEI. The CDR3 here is CASNRGGGGYNEQFF. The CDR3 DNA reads TGTGCCAGCAATCGAGGGGGGGGCGGTTACAATGAGCAGTTCTTC.

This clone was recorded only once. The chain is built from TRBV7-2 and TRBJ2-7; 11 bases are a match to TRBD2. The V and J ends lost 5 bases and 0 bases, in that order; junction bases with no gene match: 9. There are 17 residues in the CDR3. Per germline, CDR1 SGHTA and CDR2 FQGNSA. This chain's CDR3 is CASSPTSGGLSSYEQYF. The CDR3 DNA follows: TGTGCCAGCAGCCCTACTAGCGGGGGCCTCAGCTCCTACGAGCAGTACTTC. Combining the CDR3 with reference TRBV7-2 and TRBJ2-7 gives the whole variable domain GAGVSQSPSNKVTEKGKDVELRCDPISGHTALYWYRQSLGQGLEFLIYFQGNSAPDKSGLPSDRFSAERTGGSVSTLTIQRTQQEDSAVYLCASSPTSGGLSSYEQYFGPGTRLTVT.